The sequence of this TCR beta chain was determined in a study of T-cell memory formation after mild COVID-19. As for the study in general: Clusters of TCRs were largely donor specific.

Trimming pared 4 bases from V and 2 bases from J, leaving 15 bases between. The CDR3 totals 15 residues. The V gene's germline CDR1 is LGHDT and CDR2 YNNKEL (reference sequence). 5'RACE primed from the constant segment yielded TCR alpha and TCR beta cDNA libraries bearing sample barcodes and UMIs. One entry per CDR3 protein results from TCRdb running MiXCR on the 5' RACE reads. This table holds a few hundred thousand distinct CDR3 sequences, around 15% found once. Study outcomes and limitations: The SARS-CoV-2 specificity of second-wave clones reaching peak at day 37 remained unverified. CD4/CD8 balance held among clones contracting day 15 to 85, and later expanders leaned CD4+.

Comments on this clonotype: Its antigen is unidentified.

The V gene is TRBV3-1, the J gene TRBJ2-7; the D gene is possibly TRBD1 (6 bases). Sample: PBMCs or a T cell subset sorted from them (not recorded which). The sequence derives from a man between 18 and 35 years old who had mild COVID-19 (a few samples of this study predate the infection). Cell type and time point are not known. The CDR3, as DNA: TGTGCCAGCAGCCGAGACCAGGGGATAGCCTACGAGCAGTACTTC. Its protein product is CASSRDQGIAYEQYF.